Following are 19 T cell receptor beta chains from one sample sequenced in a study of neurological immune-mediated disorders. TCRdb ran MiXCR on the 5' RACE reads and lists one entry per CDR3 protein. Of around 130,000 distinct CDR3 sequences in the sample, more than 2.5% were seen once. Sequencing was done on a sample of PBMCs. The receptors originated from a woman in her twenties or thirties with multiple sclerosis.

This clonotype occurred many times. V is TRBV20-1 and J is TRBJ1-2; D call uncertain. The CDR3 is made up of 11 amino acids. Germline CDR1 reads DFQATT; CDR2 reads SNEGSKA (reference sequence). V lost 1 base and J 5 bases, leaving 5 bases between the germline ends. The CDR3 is CSARVGYGYTF. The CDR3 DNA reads TGCAGTGCTAGAGTTGGGTATGGCTACACCTTC.

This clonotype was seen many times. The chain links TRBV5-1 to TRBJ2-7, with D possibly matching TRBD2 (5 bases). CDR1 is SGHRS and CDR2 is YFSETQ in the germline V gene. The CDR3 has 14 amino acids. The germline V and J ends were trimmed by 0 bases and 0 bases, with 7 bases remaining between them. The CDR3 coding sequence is TGCGCCAGCAGCTTGGAAGGGAGCTCCTACGAGCAGTACTTC. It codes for CASSLEGSSYEQYF.

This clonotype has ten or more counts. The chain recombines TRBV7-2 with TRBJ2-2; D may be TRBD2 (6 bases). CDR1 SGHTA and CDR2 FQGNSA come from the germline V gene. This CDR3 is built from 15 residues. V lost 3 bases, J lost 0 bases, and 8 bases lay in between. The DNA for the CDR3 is TGTGCCAGCAGCTTTCGCGGGACGAACACCGGGGAGCTGTTTTTT. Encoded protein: CASSFRGTNTGELFF.

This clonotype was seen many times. This chain's CDR3 is CASKRGTIYEQYF. DNA for the CDR3: TGTGCCAGCAAGAGGGGGACAATTTACGAGCAGTACTTC. The gene calls are TRBV12-3 or TRBV12-4 and TRBJ2-7; D is perhaps TRBD1 (6 bases). This CDR3 has 13 residues. Deletions cut 7 bases from V and 4 bases from J, with 14 bases between.

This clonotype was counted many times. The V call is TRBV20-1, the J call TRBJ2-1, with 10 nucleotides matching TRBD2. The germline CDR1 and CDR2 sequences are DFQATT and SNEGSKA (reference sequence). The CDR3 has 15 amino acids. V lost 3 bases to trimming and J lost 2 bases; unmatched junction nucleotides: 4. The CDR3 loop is CSASDSGRPYNEQFF. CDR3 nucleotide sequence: TGCAGTGCTAGTGATAGCGGGAGGCCCTACAATGAGCAGTTCTTC.

CDR3 sequence reads: CSARDRAGGYEQYF. In DNA form, the CDR3 reads TGCAGTGCTAGAGATCGGGCGGGAGGTTACGAGCAGTACTTC. This chain joins TRBV20-1 and TRBJ2-7; TRBD2 agrees at 8 bases. Germline V gene data show CDR1 as DFQATT and CDR2 as SNEGSKA (reference sequence). Germline trimming cut 0 bases from V and 4 bases from J; bases unmatched to any gene: 5. The CDR3 loop spans 14 amino acids.

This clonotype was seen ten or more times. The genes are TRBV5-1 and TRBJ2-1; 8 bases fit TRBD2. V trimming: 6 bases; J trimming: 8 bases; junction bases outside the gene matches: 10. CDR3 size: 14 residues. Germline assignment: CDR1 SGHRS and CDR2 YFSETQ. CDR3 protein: CASTPGRGDDEQFF. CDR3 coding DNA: TGCGCCAGCACCCCGGGGCGGGGGGATGATGAGCAGTTCTTC. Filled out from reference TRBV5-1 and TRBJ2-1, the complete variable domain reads KAGVTQTPRYLIKTRGQQVTLSCSPISGHRSVSWYQQTPGQGLQFLFEYFSETQRNKGNFPGRFSGRQFSNSRSEMNVSTLELGDSALYLCASTPGRGDDEQFFGPGTRLTVL.

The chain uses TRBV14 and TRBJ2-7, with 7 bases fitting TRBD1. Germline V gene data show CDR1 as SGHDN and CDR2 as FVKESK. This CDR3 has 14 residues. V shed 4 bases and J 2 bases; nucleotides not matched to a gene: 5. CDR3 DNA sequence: TGTGCCAGCAGCCGATCGGGACAGACCTACGAGCAGTACTTC. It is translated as CASSRSGQTYEQYF.

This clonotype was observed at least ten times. This chain's CDR3 is CASRRTGQETQYF. CDR3 nucleotides: TGTGCCAGCAGGCGGACTGGGCAAGAGACCCAGTACTTC. This chain links TRBV7-6 with TRBJ2-5, with TRBD2 as a possible D gene (5 bases). The CDR3 contains 13 residues. V was pared by 6 bases and J by 2 bases, with 10 bases between. The germline V gene encodes CDR1 SGHVS and CDR2 FNYEAQ.

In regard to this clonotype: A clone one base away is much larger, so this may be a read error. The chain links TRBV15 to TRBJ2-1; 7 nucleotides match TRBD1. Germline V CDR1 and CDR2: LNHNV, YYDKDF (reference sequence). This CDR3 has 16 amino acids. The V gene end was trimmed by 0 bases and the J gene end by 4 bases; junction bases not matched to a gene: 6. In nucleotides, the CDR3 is TGTGCCACCAGCAGAGATCACAGGGGATCTTACAATGAGCAGTTCTTC. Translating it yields CATSRDHRGSYNEQFF. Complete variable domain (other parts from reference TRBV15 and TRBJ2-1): DAMVIQNPRYQVTQFGKPVTLSCSQTLNHNVMYWYQQKSSQAPKLLFHYYDKDFNNEADTPDNFQSRRPNTSFCFLDIRSPGLGDTAMYLCATSRDHRGSYNEQFFGPGTRLTVL.

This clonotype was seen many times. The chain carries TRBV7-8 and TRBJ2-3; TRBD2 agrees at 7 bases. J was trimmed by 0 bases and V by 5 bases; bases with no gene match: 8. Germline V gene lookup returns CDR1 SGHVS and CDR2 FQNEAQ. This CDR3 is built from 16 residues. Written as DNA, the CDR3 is TGTGCCAGCAGCCCTTTGGGCGGGGGAAGCACAGATACGCAGTATTTT. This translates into CASSPLGGGSTDTQYF.

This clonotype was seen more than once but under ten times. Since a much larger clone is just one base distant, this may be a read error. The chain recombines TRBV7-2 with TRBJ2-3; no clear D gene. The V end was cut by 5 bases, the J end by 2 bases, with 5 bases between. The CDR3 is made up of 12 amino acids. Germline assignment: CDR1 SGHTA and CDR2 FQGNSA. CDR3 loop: CASSHLTDTQYF. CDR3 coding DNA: TGTGCCAGCAGCCACCTCACAGATACGCAGTATTTT.

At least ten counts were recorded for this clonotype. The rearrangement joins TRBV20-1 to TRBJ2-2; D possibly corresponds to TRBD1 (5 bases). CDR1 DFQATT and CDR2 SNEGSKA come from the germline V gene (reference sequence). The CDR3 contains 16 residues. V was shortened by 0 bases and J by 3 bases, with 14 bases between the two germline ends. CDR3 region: CSARDPREGDTGELFF. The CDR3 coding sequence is TGCAGTGCTAGAGATCCCAGGGAAGGGGACACCGGGGAGCTGTTTTTT.

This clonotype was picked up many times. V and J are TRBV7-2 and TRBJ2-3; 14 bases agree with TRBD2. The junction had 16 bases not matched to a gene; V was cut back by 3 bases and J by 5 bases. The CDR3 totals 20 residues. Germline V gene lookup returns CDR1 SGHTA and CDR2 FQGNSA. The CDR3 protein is CASSFSGTSGGSYLGDTQYF. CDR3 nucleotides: TGTGCCAGCAGCTTCTCCGGGACTAGCGGGGGTTCATATTTAGGAGATACGCAGTATTTT.

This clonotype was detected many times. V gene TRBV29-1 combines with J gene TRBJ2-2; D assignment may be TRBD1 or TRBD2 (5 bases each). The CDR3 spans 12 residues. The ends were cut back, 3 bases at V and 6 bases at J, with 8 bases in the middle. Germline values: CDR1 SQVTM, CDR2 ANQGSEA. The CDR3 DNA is TGCAGCGTTGAGGGGGTAGCCGGGGAGCTGTTTTTT. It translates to CSVEGVAGELFF.

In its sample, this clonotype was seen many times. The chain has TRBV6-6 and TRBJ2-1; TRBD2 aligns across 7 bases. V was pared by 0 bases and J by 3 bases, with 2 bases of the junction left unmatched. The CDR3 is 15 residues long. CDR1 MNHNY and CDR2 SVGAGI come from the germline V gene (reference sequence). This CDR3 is CASSYSGGYYNEQFF. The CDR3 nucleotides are TGTGCCAGCAGTTACTCGGGAGGGTACTACAATGAGCAGTTCTTC.

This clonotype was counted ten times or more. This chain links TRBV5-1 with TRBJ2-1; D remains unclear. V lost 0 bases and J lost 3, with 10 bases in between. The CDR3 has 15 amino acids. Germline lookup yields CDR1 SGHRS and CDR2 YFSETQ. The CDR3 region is CASSLDRGLYNEQFF. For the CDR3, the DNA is TGCGCCAGCAGCTTGGATCGCGGTCTCTACAATGAGCAGTTCTTC.

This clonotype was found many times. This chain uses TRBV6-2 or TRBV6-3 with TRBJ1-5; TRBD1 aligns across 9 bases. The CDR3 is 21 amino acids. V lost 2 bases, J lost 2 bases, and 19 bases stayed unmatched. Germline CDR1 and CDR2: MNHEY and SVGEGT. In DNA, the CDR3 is TGTGCCAGCAGTTACCCCCTTTTCCGGGACAGGGACCGTTGGGGCAATCAGCCCCAGCATTTT. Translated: CASSYPLFRDRDRWGNQPQHF.

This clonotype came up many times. CDR3 residues: CASSYRITGGRYEQYF. The DNA of the CDR3 is TGTGCCAGCAGTTACCGAATAACAGGGGGCAGGTACGAGCAGTACTTC. This chain connects TRBV6-5 to TRBJ2-7; TRBD1 aligns across 9 bases. CDR3 length equals 16 residues. The V gene end was trimmed by 2 bases and the J gene end by 4 bases; junction bases not matched to a gene: 9. Looked up from germline, CDR1 is MNHEY and CDR2 is SVGAGI.